A single TCR beta chain is shown here with its context. Its antigen is as yet unknown. There are 15 residues in the CDR3. The J segment lost 4 bases and the V segment lost 2 bases, leaving 4 bases of the junction unmatched. CDR1 and CDR2 from the germline V gene are SGDLS and YYNGEE. This entry belongs to a study of cytomegalovirus exposure and HLA in healthy donors. Points from the study as a whole: It was fewer than 200 TCR beta chains that were listed as cytomegalovirus-associated.

Generated by immunoSEQ multiplex PCR, the TCRdb table keeps only in-frame clones and is missing some. This sample has around 45,000 clones, with about 93% found just once. This chain links TRBV9 with TRBJ2-1, with 9 bases matching TRBD2. The receptor was isolated from a man aged 18 to 30 in good health and CMV-seronegative. Sequencing input: PBMCs. The DNA of the CDR3 is TGTGCCAGCAGCGTGACCAGCGGGGGGTACAATGAGCAGTTCTTC. Its translation is CASSVTSGGYNEQFF. Variable domain in full (rest from reference TRBV9 and TRBJ2-1): DSGVTQTPKHLITATGQRVTLRCSPRSGDLSVYWYQQSLDQGLQFLIQYYNGEERAKGNILERFSAQQFPDLHSELNLSSLELGDSALYFCASSVTSGGYNEQFFGPGTRLTVL.